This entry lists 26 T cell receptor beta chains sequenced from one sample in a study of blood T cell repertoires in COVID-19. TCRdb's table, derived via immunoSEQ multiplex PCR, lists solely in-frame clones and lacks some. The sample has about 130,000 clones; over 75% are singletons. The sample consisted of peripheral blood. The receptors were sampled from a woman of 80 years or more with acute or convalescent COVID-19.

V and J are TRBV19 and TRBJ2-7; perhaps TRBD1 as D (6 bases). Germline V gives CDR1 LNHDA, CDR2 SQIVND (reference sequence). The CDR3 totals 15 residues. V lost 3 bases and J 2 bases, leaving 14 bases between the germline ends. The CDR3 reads CASSIFQGPPYEQYF. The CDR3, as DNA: TGTGCCAGTAGTATTTTTCAGGGGCCCCCCTACGAGCAGTACTTC.

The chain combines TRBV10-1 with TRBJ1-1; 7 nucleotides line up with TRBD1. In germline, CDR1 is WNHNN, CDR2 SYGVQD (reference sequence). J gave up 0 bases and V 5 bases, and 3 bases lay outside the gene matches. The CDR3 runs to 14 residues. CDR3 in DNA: TGCGCCAGCAGTCCCGGGACAGTGAACACTGAAGCTTTCTTT. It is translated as CASSPGTVNTEAFF.

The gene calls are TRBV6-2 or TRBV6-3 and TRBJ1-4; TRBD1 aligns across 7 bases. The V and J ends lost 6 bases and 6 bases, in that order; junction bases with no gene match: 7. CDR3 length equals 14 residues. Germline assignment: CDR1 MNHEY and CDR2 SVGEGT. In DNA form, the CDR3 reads TGTGCCAGCAGCCGCCGACAGGGCGATGAAAAACTGTTTTTT. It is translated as CASSRRQGDEKLFF.

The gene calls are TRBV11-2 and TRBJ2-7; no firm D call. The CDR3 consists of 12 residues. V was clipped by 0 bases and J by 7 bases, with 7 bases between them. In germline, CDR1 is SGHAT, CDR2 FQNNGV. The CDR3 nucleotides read TGTGCCAGCAGCTTAGACAGGCTAGAGCAGTACTTC. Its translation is CASSLDRLEQYF.

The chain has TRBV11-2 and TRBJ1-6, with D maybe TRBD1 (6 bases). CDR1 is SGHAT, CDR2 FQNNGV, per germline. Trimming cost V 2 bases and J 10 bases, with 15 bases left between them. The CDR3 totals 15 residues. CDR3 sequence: CASSLQGSLGSPLHF. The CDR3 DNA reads TGTGCCAGCAGCTTACAGGGGTCCCTTGGGTCACCCCTCCACTTT.

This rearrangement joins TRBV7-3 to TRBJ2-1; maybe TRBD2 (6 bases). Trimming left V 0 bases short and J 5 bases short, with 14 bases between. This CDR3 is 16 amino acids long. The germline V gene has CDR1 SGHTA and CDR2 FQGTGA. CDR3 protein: CASSLTAGLSNNEQFF. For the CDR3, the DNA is TGTGCCAGCAGCTTAACGGCGGGACTCAGTAACAATGAGCAGTTCTTC.

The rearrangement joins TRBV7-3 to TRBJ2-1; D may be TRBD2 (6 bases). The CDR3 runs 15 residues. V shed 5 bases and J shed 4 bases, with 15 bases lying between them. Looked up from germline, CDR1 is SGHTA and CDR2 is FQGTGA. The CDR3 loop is CASSPQQGGYNEQFF. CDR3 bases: TGTGCCAGCAGCCCCCAGCAGGGAGGATACAATGAGCAGTTCTTC.

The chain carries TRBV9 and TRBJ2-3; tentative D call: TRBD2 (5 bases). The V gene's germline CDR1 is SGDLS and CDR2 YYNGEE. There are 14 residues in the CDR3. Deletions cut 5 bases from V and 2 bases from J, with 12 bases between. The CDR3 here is CASSPSADTDTQYF. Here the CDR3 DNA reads TGTGCCAGCAGTCCTTCAGCGGACACAGATACGCAGTATTTT.

CDR3 DNA sequence: TGCGCCAGCAGCTTGGAGCCACCGAGCTCCTACGAGCAGTACTTC. Translated, it gives CASSLEPPSSYEQYF. The chain carries TRBV5-1 and TRBJ2-7; D is undetermined. The V end lost 0 bases, the J end lost 0 bases, and 10 bases lay between the germline ends. CDR1 is SGHRS, CDR2 YFSETQ, per germline. The CDR3 covers 15 residues.

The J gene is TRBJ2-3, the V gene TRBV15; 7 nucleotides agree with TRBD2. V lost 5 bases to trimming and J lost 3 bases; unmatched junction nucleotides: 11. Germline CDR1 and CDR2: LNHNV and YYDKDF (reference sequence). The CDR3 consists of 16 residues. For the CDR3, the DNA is TGTGCCACCAGCGGGGGGGGGTTGGAGTTTACAGATACGCAGTATTTT. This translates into CATSGGGLEFTDTQYF. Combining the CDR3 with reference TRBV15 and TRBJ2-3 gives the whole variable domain DAMVIQNPRYQVTQFGKPVTLSCSQTLNHNVMYWYQQKSSQAPKLLFHYYDKDFNNEADTPDNFQSRRPNTSFCFLDIRSPGLGDTAMYLCATSGGGLEFTDTQYFGPGTRLTVL.

CDR3 amino acids: CASSIGWRDGYTF. The CDR3 coding sequence is TGTGCCAGTAGTATAGGGTGGAGGGATGGCTACACCTTC. The chain uses TRBV19 and TRBJ1-2; no firm D call. Germline values: CDR1 LNHDA, CDR2 SQIVND (reference sequence). The CDR3 contains 13 residues. Trimming left V 1 base short and J 6 bases short, with 9 bases between.

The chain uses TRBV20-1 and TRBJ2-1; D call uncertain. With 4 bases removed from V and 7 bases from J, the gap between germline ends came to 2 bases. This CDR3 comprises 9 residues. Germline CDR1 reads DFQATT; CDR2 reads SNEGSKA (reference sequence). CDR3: CSATNEQFF. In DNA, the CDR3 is TGCAGTGCTACGAATGAGCAGTTCTTC.

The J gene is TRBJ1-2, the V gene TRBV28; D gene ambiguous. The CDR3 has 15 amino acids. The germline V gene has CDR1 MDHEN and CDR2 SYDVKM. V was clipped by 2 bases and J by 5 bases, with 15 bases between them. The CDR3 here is CASSLGQKPPYGYTF. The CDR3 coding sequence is TGTGCCAGCAGTTTAGGGCAGAAGCCACCTTATGGCTACACCTTC.

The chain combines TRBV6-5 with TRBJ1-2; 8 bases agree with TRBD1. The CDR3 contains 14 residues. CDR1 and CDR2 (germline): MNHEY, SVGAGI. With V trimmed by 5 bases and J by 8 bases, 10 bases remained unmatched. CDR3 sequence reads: CASSRSGGAAGYTF. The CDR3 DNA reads TGTGCCAGCAGTCGGTCAGGGGGCGCAGCCGGCTACACCTTC.

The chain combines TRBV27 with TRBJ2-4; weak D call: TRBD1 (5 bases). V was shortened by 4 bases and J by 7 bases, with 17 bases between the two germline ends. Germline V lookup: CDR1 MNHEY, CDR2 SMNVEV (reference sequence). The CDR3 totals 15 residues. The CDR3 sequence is CASSSHLDRSNIQYF. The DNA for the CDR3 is TGTGCCAGCAGTTCACATCTCGACAGAAGCAACATTCAGTACTTC.

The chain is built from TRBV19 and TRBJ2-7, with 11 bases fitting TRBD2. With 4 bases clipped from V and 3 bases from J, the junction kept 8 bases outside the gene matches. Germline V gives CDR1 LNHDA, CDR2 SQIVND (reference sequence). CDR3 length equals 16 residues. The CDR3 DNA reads TGTGCCAGTAGTACCAGATTTGGGACTAGCGGCTACGAGCAGTACTTC. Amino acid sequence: CASSTRFGTSGYEQYF.

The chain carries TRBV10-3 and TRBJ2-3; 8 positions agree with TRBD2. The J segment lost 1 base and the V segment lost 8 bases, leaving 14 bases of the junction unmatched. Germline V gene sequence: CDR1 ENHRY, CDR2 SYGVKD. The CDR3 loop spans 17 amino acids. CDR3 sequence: CAIGRAVAGGRTDTQYF. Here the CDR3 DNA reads TGTGCCATCGGTCGCGCGGTTGCGGGGGGCCGCACAGATACGCAGTATTTT.

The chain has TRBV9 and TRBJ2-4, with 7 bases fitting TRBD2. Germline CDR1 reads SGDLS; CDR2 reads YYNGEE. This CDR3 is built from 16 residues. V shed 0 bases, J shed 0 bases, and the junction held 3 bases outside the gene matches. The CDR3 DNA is TGTGCCAGCAGCGTAGAGGTAGCGGGAGCCAAAAACATTCAGTACTTC. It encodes CASSVEVAGAKNIQYF. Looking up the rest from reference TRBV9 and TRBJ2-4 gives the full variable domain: DSGVTQTPKHLITATGQRVTLRCSPRSGDLSVYWYQQSLDQGLQFLIQYYNGEERAKGNILERFSAQQFPDLHSELNLSSLELGDSALYFCASSVEVAGAKNIQYFGAGTRLSVL.

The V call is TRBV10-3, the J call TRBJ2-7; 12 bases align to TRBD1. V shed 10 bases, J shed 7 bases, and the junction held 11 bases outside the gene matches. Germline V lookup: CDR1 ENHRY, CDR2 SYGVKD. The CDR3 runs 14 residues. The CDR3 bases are TGTGCCACCACCGCCGGGACAGGGGGCGGGGAGCAGTACTTC. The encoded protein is CATTAGTGGGEQYF.

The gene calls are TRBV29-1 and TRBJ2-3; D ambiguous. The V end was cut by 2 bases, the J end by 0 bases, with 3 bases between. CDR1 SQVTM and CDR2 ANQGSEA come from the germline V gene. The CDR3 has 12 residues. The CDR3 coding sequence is TGCAGCGTTGAATCTAGCACAGATACGCAGTATTTT. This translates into CSVESSTDTQYF.

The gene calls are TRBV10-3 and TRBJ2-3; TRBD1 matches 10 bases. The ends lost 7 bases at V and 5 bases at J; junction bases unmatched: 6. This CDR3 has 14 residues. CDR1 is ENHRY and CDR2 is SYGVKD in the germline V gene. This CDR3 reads CAITTGGGGDTQYF. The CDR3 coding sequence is TGTGCCATCACGACAGGGGGCGGAGGAGATACGCAGTATTTT.

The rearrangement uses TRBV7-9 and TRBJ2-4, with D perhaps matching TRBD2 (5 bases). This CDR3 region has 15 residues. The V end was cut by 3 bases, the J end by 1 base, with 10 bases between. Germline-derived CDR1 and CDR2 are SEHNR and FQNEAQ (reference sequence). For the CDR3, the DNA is TGTGCCAGCAGCTTTGGCGGGTTGGCCAAAAACATTCAGTACTTC. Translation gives CASSFGGLAKNIQYF.

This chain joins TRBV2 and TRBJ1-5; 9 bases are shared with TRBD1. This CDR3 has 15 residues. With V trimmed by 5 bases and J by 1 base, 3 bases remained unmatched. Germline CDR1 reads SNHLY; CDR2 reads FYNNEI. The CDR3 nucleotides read TGTGCCAGCAGTACAGGGGGCCGGAGCAATCAGCCCCAGCATTTT. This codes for CASSTGGRSNQPQHF.

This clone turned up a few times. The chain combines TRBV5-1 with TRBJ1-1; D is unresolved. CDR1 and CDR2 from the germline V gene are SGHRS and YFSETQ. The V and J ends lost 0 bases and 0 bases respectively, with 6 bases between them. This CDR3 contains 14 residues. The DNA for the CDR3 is TGCGCCAGCAGCTTGGCGTCTTTGAACACTGAAGCTTTCTTT. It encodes CASSLASLNTEAFF.

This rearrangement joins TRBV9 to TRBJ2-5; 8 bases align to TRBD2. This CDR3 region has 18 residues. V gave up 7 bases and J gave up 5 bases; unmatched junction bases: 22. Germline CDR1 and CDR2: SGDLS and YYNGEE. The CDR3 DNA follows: TGTGCCAGCGCGAGAGGGTCCGGCGGGGGGCTTCTTGGGGAGACCCAGTACTTC. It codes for CASARGSGGGLLGETQYF.

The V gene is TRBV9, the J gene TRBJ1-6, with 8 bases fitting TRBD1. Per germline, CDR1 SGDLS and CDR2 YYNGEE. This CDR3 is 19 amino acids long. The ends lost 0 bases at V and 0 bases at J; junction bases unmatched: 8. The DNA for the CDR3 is TGTGCCAGCAGCGTAGGGACAGGGACCTTCAGCTCCTATAATTCACCCCTCCACTTT. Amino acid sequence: CASSVGTGTFSSYNSPLHF.